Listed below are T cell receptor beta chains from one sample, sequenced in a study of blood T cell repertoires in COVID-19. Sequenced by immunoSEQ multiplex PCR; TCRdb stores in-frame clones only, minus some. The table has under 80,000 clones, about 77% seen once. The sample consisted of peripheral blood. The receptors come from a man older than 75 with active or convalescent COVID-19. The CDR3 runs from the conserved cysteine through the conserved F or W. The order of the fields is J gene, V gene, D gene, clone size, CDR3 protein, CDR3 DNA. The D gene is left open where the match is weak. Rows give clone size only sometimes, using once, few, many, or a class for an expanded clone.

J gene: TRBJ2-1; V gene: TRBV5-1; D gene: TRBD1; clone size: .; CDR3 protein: CASSLPTGQGNNEQFF; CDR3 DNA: TGCGCCAGCAGCTTGCCCACGGGACAGGGGAACAATGAGCAGTTCTTC
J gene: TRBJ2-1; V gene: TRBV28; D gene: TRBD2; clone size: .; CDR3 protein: CASSSPGTSGPNEQFF; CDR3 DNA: TGTGCCAGCAGTTCTCCCGGGACTAGCGGGCCCAATGAGCAGTTCTTC
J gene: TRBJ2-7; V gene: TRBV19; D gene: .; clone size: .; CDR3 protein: CASSRNQGAVEQYF; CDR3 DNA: TGTGCCAGTAGTCGGAACCAGGGCGCCGTCGAGCAGTACTTC
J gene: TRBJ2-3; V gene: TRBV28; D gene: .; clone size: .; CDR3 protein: CASGVIPGLSTDTQYF; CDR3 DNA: TGTGCCAGCGGAGTAATCCCGGGACTCAGCACAGATACGCAGTATTTT
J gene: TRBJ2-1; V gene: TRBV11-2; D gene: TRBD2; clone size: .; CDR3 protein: CASRLAGEWNEQFF; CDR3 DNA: TGTGCCAGCAGGCTAGCGGGGGAGTGGAATGAGCAGTTCTTC
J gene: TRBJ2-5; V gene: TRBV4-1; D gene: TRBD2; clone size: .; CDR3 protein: CASSFTLAAVRGTQYF; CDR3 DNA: TGCGCCAGCAGCTTTACACTAGCGGCCGTCAGAGGGACCCAGTACTTC
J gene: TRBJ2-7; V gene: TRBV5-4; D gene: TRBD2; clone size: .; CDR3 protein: CASSLAGLAGVSYF; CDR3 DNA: TGTGCCAGCAGCTTAGCGGGACTAGCGGGGGTTTCGTACTTC
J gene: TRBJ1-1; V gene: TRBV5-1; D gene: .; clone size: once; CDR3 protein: CASSRDWGQGMNTEAFF; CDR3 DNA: TGCGCCAGCAGCCGGGATTGGGGGCAGGGGATGAACACTGAAGCTTTCTTT
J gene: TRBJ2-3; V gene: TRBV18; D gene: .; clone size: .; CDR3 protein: CASSPTSTGTDTQYF; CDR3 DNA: TGTGCCAGCTCACCGACTAGTACTGGCACAGATACGCAGTATTTT
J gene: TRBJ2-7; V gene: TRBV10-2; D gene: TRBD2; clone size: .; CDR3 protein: CASSESSGGAVEQYF; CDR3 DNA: TGCGCCAGCAGTGAGTCGAGCGGGGGCGCGGTCGAGCAGTACTTC
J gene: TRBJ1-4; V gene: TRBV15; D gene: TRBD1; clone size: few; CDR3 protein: CATSRDSGQNEKLFF; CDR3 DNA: TGTGCCACCAGCAGAGATTCGGGACAGAATGAAAAACTGTTTTTT
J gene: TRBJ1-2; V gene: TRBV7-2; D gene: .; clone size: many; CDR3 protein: CASSPQADYGYTF; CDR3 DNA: TGTGCCAGCAGCCCACAGGCCGACTATGGCTACACCTTC
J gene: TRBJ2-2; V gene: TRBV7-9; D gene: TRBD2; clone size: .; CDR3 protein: CASSPGLAGTGELFF; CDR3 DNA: TGTGCCAGCAGCCCGGGACTAGCGGGGACCGGGGAGCTGTTTTTT
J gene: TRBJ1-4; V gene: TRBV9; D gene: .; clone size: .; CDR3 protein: CASSVASGSSLFF; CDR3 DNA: .
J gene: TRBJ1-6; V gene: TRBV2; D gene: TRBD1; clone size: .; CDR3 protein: CASSLRTGSSNSPLHF; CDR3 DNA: TGTGCCAGCAGTTTGCGGACAGGGAGCAGTAATTCACCCCTCCACTTT
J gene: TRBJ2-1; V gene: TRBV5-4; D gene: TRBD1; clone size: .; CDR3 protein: CASSGGQGGKDEQFF; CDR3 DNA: TGTGCCAGCAGCGGGGGACAGGGGGGCAAGGATGAGCAGTTCTTC
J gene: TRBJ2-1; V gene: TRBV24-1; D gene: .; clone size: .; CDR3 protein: CATSGGNRDEQFF; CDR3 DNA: TGTGCCACCAGTGGAGGTAACAGGGATGAGCAGTTCTTC
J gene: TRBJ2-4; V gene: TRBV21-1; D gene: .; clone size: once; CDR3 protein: CASSKELRGSEGTAKNIQYF; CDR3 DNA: TGTGCCAGCAGCAAAGAGTTGCGGGGTTCGGAGGGGACAGCCAAAAACATTCAGTACTTC
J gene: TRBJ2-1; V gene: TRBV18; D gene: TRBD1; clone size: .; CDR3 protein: CASSPRQGNEQFF; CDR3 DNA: TGTGCCAGCTCACCACGACAGGGGAATGAGCAGTTCTTC
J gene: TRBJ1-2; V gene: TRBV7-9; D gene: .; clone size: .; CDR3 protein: CASSLVRGQKNDGYTF; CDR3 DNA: TGTGCCAGCAGCTTAGTCCGAGGACAGAAGAACGATGGCTACACCTTC
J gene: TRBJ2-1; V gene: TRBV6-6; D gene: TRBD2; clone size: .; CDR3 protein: CATYSASGINNEQFF; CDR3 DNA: TGTGCCACTTACTCGGCTAGCGGGATTAACAATGAGCAGTTCTTC
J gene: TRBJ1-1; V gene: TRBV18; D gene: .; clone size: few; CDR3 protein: CASSPRQGGTEAFF; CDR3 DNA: TGTGCCAGCTCACCACGTCAGGGCGGCACTGAAGCTTTCTTT
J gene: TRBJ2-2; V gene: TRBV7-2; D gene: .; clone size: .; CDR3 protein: CASSFGAATTGELFF; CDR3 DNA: TGTGCCAGCAGCTTCGGCGCGGCTACAACCGGGGAGCTGTTTTTT
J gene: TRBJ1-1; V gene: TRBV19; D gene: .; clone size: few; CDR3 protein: CASYRGQKDTEAFF; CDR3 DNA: TGTGCCAGTTATAGAGGACAGAAGGACACTGAAGCTTTCTTT
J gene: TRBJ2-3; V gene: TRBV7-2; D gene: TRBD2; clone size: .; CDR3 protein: CASSLAGTSDWSDTQYF; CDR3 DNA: TGTGCCAGCAGCTTAGCTGGGACTAGCGACTGGTCCGATACGCAGTATTTT
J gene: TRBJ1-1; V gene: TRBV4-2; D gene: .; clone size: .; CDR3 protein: CASSHLGPADTEAFF; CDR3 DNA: TGTGCCAGCAGCCACCTCGGTCCTGCGGACACTGAAGCTTTCTTT
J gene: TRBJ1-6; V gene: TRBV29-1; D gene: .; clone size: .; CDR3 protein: CSAQQGVDNSPLHF; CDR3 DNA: TGCAGCGCACAACAGGGCGTGGATAATTCACCCCTCCACTTT
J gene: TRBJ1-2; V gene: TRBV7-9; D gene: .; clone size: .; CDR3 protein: CASSPGGTNYGYTF; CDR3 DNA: TGTGCCAGCAGCCCCGGGGGAACTAACTATGGCTACACCTTC
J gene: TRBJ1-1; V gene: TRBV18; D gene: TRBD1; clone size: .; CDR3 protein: CASSPTGQGRDTEAFF; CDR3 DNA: TGTGCCAGCTCACCAACTGGACAGGGTCGGGACACTGAAGCTTTCTTT
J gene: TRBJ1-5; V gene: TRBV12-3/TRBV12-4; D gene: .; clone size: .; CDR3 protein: CASTPTAGQPQHF; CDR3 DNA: TGTGCCAGCACCCCGACGGCGGGACAGCCCCAGCATTTT
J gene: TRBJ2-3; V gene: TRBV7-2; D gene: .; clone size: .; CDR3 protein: CASSLDASLTDTQYF; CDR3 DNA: TGTGCCAGCAGCTTAGACGCTAGCCTGACAGATACGCAGTATTTT
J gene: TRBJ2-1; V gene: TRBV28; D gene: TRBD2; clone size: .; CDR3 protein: CASSLYGLLAGGRNEQFF; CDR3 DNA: TGTGCCAGCAGTTTATATGGGCTTCTAGCGGGAGGTAGGAATGAGCAGTTCTTC
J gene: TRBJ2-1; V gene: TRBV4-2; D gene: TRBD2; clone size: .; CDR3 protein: CASSQGHDGTSGYNEQFF; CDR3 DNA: TGTGCCAGCAGCCAAGGCCACGACGGGACTAGCGGATACAATGAGCAGTTCTTC
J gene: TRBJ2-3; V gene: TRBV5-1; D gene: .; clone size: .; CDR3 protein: CASSSVLTSEGTDTQYF; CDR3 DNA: TGCGCCAGCAGCTCAGTATTAACTAGTGAAGGCACAGATACGCAGTATTTT
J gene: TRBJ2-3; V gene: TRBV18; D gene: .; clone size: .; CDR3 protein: CASSPPVTDTQYF; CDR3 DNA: TGTGCCAGCTCACCACCCGTCACAGATACGCAGTATTTT
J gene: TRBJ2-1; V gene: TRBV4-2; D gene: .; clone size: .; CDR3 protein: CASSPQGSSYNEQFF; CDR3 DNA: TGTGCCAGCAGCCCGCAGGGCAGCTCCTACAATGAGCAGTTCTTC
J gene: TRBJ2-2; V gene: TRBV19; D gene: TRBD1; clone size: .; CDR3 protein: CASSLGQRNTGELFF; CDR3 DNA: TGTGCCAGTAGTTTGGGACAGAGAAACACCGGGGAGCTGTTTTTT
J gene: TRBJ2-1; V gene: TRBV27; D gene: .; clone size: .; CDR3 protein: CASSLANSNNEQFF; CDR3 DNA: TGTGCCAGCAGTTTAGCGAACAGCAACAATGAGCAGTTCTTC